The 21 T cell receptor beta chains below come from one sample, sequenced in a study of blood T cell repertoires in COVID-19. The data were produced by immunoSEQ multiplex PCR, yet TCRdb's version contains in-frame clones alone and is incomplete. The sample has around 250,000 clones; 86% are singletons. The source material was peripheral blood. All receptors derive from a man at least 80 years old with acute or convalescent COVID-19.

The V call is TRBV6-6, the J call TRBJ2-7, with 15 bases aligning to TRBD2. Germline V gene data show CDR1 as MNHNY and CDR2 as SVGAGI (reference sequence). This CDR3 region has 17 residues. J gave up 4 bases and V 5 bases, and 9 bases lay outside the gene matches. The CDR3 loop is CASSRTSGGARGYEQYF. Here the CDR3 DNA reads TGTGCCAGCAGTCGGACTAGCGGGGGGGCAAGAGGATACGAGCAGTACTTC.

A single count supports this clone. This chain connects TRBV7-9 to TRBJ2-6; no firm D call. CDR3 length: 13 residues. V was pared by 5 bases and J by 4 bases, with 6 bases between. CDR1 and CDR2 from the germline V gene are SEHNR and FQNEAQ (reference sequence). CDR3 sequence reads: CASSPLGANVLTF. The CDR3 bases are TGTGCCAGCAGCCCTTTGGGGGCCAACGTCCTGACTTTC.

CDR3 DNA sequence: TGTGCCAGCAGCCCGGGGACAGGGGGCCACACTGAAGCTTTCTTT. Translating gives CASSPGTGGHTEAFF. This chain uses TRBV5-8 with TRBJ1-1; 12 bases fit TRBD1. Germline trimming cut 4 bases from V and 3 bases from J; bases unmatched to any gene: 4. This CDR3 is built from 15 residues. Germline V lookup: CDR1 SGHTS, CDR2 YDEGEE.

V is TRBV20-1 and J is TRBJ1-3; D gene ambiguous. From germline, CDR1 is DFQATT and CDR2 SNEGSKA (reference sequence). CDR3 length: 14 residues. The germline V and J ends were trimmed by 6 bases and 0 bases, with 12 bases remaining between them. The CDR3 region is CSASLESSGNTIYF. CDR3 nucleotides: TGCAGTGCCAGTTTAGAGTCCTCTGGAAACACCATATATTTT.

The CDR3 loop reads CASSEGGQGTDTQYF. CDR3 in DNA: TGTGCCAGCAGTGAAGGGGGACAGGGCACAGATACGCAGTATTTT. J is TRBJ2-3 and V is TRBV2; TRBD1 aligns across 8 bases. The CDR3 spans 15 residues. Losses at the gene ends were 1 base for V and 1 base for J; bases not matched to a gene: 1. CDR1 and CDR2 (germline): SNHLY, FYNNEI.

CDR3 sequence: CASSTGTGGSPLHF. The CDR3 nucleotides are TGCGCCAGCAGCACCGGGACAGGGGGTTCACCCCTCCACTTT. This chain links TRBV5-1 with TRBJ1-6; TRBD1 aligns across 11 bases. The CDR3 length is 14 residues. In germline, CDR1 is SGHRS, CDR2 YFSETQ. The trim removed 4 bases at V and 9 bases at J, leaving 3 bases unmatched.

The CDR3 bases are TGTGCCAGCAGCCAAGACCTAGCGGGAGGGTCGCAGTTCTTC. It yields the protein CASSQDLAGGSQFF. The V gene is TRBV3-1 (or the pseudogene TRBV3-2), the J gene TRBJ2-1; TRBD2 matches 12 bases. Trimming removed 0 bases from V and 12 bases from J; junction bases left unmatched: 3. Germline V gene sequence: CDR1 LGHDT, CDR2 YNNKEL (reference sequence). The CDR3 length is 14 residues.

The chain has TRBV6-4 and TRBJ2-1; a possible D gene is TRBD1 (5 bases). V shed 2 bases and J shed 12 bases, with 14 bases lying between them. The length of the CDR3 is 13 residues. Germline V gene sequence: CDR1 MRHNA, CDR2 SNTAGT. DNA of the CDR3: TGTGCCAGCAGTGACATTCTGGGGCGGACGCAGTTCTTC. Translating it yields CASSDILGRTQFF.

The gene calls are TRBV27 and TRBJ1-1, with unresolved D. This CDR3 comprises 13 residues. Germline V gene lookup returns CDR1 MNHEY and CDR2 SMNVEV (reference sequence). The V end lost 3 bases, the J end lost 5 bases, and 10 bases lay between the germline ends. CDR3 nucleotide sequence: TGTGCCAGCAGTTTGCCGGGAGGTACTGAAGCTTTCTTT. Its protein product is CASSLPGGTEAFF.

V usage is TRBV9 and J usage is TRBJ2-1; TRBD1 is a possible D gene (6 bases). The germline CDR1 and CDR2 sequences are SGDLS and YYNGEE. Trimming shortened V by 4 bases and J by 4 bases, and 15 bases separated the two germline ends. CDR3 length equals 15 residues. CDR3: CASSPSPGAYNEQFF. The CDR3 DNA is TGTGCCAGCAGCCCTAGCCCAGGGGCTTACAATGAGCAGTTCTTC.

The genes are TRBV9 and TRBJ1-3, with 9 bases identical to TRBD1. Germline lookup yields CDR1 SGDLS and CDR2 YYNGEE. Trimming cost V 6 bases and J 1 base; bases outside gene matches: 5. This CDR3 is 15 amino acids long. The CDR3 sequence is CASTSQGASGNTIYF. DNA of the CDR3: TGTGCCAGCACCTCACAGGGGGCATCTGGAAACACCATATATTTT.

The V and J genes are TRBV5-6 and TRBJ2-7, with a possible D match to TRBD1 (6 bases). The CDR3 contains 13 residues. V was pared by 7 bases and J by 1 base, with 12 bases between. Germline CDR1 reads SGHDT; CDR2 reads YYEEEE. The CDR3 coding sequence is TGTGCCAGCTCGGGACAACCTTCCTACGAGCAGTACTTC. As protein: CASSGQPSYEQYF.

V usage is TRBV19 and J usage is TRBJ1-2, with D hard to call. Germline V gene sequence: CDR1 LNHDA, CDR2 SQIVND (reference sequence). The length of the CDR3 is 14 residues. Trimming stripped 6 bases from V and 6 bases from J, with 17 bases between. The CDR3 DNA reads TGTGCCAGTAGGCCTCCAGGCTACGGGAATGGCTACACCTTC. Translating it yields CASRPPGYGNGYTF.

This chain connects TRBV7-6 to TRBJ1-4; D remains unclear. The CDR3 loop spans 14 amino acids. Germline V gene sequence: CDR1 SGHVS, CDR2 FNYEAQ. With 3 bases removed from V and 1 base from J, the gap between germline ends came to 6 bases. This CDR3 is CASSFGGTNEKLFF. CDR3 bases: TGTGCCAGCAGCTTTGGCGGAACTAATGAAAAACTGTTTTTT.

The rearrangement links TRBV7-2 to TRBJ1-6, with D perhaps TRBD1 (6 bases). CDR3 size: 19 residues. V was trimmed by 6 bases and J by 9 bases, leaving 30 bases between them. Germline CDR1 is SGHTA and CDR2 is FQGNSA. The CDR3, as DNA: TGTGCCAGCAGGGTCATGACAGGTTTTTCCATATTTAGTCGTTCACCCCTCCACTTT. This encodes CASRVMTGFSIFSRSPLHF.

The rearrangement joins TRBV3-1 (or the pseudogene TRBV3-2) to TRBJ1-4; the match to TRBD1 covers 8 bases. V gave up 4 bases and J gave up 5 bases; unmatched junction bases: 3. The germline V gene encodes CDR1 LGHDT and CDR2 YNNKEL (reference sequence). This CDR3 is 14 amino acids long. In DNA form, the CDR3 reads TGTGCCAGCAGCCCGCAGGGGGCGAATGAAAAACTGTTTTTT. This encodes CASSPQGANEKLFF.

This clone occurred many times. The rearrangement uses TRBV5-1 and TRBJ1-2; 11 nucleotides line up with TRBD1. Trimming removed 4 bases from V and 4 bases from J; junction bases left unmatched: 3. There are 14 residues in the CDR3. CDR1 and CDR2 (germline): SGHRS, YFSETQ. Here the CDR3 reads CASSRGTGGYGYTF. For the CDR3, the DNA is TGCGCCAGCAGCAGAGGGACAGGGGGCTATGGCTACACCTTC.

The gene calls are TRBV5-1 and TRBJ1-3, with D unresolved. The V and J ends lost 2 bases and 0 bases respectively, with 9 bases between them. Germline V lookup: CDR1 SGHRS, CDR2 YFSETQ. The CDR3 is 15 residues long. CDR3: CASSLTVNSGNTIYF. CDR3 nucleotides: TGCGCCAGCAGCTTAACAGTCAACTCTGGAAACACCATATATTTT.

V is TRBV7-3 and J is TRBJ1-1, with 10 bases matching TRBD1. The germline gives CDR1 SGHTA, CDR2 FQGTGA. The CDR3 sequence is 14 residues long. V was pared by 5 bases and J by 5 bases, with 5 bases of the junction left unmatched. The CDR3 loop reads CASSLRTGGTEAFF. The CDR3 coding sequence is TGTGCCAGCAGCCTCCGGACAGGGGGGACTGAAGCTTTCTTT.

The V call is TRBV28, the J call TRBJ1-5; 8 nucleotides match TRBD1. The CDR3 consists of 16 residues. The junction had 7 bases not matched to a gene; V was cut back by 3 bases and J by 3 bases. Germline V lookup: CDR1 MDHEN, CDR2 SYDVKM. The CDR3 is CASSLAGQAPNQPQHF. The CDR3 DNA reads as TGTGCCAGCAGTTTGGCGGGACAGGCCCCCAATCAGCCCCAGCATTTT.

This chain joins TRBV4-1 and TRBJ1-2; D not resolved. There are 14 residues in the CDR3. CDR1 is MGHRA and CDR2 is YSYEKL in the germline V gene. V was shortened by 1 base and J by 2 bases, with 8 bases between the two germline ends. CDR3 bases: TGCGCCAGCAGCCAAGTTCCGCGAAACTATGGCTACACCTTC. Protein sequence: CASSQVPRNYGYTF.